Listed below are T cell receptor beta chains from one sample, sequenced in a study of blood T cells in healthy people across ages. TCRdb passed the 5' RACE reads through MiXCR, listing each CDR3 protein once. The sample consists of about 1.4 million distinct CDR3 sequences, 59% of them appearing once. The sequenced sample consisted of blood. These receptors were collected from a man between 18 and 29 years old in good health. Both conserved end residues are part of each CDR3. D genes are given only for firm matches. Expanded clones get a size class; other rows say once, few or many, or leave the size out.

V gene: TRBV7-2; D gene: -; clone size: -; J gene: TRBJ2-3; CDR3 DNA: TGTGCCAGCAGCGACCAAAACACAGATACGCAGTATTTT; CDR3 protein: CASSDQNTDTQYF
V gene: TRBV6-5; D gene: -; clone size: -; J gene: TRBJ2-7; CDR3 DNA: TGTGCCAGCAGTGGAACTAGGGCATACGAGCAGTACTTC; CDR3 protein: CASSGTRAYEQYF
V gene: TRBV20-1; D gene: TRBD2; clone size: -; J gene: TRBJ2-7; CDR3 DNA: TGCAGTGCTCTAGCGGACTACGAGCAGTACTTC; CDR3 protein: CSALADYEQYF
V gene: TRBV27; D gene: -; clone size: once; J gene: TRBJ2-7; CDR3 DNA: TGTGCCAGCAGTTTCGGGGGCGACCCTGCCTACGAGCAGTACTTC; CDR3 protein: CASSFGGDPAYEQYF
V gene: TRBV12-3/TRBV12-4; D gene: TRBD1; clone size: -; J gene: TRBJ1-1; CDR3 DNA: TGTGCCAGCAGGACTAACAGGGGACAGACTGAAGCTTTCTTT; CDR3 protein: CASRTNRGQTEAFF
V gene: TRBV6-5; D gene: -; clone size: -; J gene: TRBJ2-4; CDR3 DNA: TGTGCCAGCAGTTACCGGGGCTTCGACGGGCAGTACTTC; CDR3 protein: CASSYRGFDGQYF
V gene: TRBV12-3/TRBV12-4; D gene: -; clone size: few; J gene: TRBJ1-1; CDR3 DNA: TGTGCCAGCAGTTTGATTGGGGGAGAAACTGAAGCTTTCTTT; CDR3 protein: CASSLIGGETEAFF
V gene: TRBV7-9; D gene: -; clone size: -; J gene: TRBJ2-7; CDR3 DNA: TGTGCCAGCAGCCGCCGACTGGCGGGAACTCCCTACGAGCAGTACTTC; CDR3 protein: CASSRRLAGTPYEQYF
V gene: TRBV5-1; D gene: -; clone size: -; J gene: TRBJ2-3; CDR3 DNA: TGCGCCAGCAGCTCACCTTCCCAGCGGGGCACAGATACGCAGTATTTT; CDR3 protein: CASSSPSQRGTDTQYF
V gene: TRBV4-3; D gene: -; clone size: -; J gene: TRBJ1-4; CDR3 DNA: TGCGCCAGCAGCCATGAGGAAAAACTGTTTTTT; CDR3 protein: CASSHEEKLFF
V gene: TRBV20-1; D gene: -; clone size: -; J gene: TRBJ2-1; CDR3 DNA: TGCAGTGCTGGGGGGATTGTAGGGTATAACTACAATGAGCAGTTCTTC; CDR3 protein: CSAGGIVGYNYNEQFF
V gene: TRBV27; D gene: TRBD2; clone size: few; J gene: TRBJ2-1; CDR3 DNA: TGTGCCAGCAGTTATGACCACAGCGGGAGGTCCGGGGTCTACAATGAGCAGTTCTTC; CDR3 protein: CASSYDHSGRSGVYNEQFF
V gene: TRBV25-1; D gene: -; clone size: -; J gene: TRBJ2-7; CDR3 DNA: TGTGCCAGCAGTGAATCTAGGGTTGTATCCTACGAGCAGTACTTC; CDR3 protein: CASSESRVVSYEQYF
V gene: TRBV7-9; D gene: -; clone size: -; J gene: TRBJ1-2; CDR3 DNA: TGTGCCAGCAGCTTAGCAGAGGACAGCTATGGCTACACCTTC; CDR3 protein: CASSLAEDSYGYTF
V gene: TRBV2; D gene: TRBD2; clone size: -; J gene: TRBJ2-1; CDR3 DNA: TGTGCCAGCAGGACTAGCGGGGGGGCCGGTGAGCAGTTCTTC; CDR3 protein: CASRTSGGAGEQFF
V gene: TRBV20-1; D gene: -; clone size: -; J gene: TRBJ1-5; CDR3 DNA: TGCAGTGCTAGCGACATAGGTCAGCCCCAGCATTTT; CDR3 protein: CSASDIGQPQHF
V gene: TRBV12-3/TRBV12-4; D gene: TRBD2; clone size: few; J gene: TRBJ2-4; CDR3 DNA: TGTGCCAGCAGTTTAAGGGAGGGCAAAAACATTCAGTACTTC; CDR3 protein: CASSLREGKNIQYF
V gene: TRBV11-2; D gene: TRBD1; clone size: -; J gene: TRBJ1-2; CDR3 DNA: TGTGCCAGCAGCTTAGATCTAGACAGGGGGCCTGGCTACACCTTC; CDR3 protein: CASSLDLDRGPGYTF
V gene: TRBV6-6; D gene: -; clone size: -; J gene: TRBJ2-5; CDR3 DNA: TGTGCCAGCCTTATGGATGGCTCAGAGACCCAGTACTTC; CDR3 protein: CASLMDGSETQYF
V gene: TRBV7-9; D gene: TRBD1; clone size: few; J gene: TRBJ1-1; CDR3 DNA: TGTGCCAGCACCATCGACAGGGTAAATGAAGCTTTCTTT; CDR3 protein: CASTIDRVNEAFF
V gene: TRBV12-3/TRBV12-4; D gene: -; clone size: -; J gene: TRBJ2-3; CDR3 DNA: TGTGCCAGCAGTTTAGGGTTCTCCACAGATACGGAATATTTT; CDR3 protein: CASSLGFSTDTEYF
V gene: TRBV4-1; D gene: -; clone size: -; J gene: TRBJ2-3; CDR3 DNA: TGCGCCAGCAGCCAAGGCTGGATACTTCCAGATACGCAGTATTTT; CDR3 protein: CASSQGWILPDTQYF
V gene: TRBV20-1; D gene: -; clone size: -; J gene: TRBJ2-1; CDR3 DNA: TGCAGTGCTAGAGTCGGGCGCGGTGACAATGAGCAGTTCTTC; CDR3 protein: CSARVGRGDNEQFF
V gene: TRBV6-5; D gene: -; clone size: -; J gene: TRBJ2-5; CDR3 DNA: TGTGCCAGCAGTTATTTGGGGCTTGGGGTCCAGGAGACCCAGTACTTC; CDR3 protein: CASSYLGLGVQETQYF
V gene: TRBV11-1; D gene: -; clone size: few; J gene: TRBJ2-5; CDR3 DNA: TGTGCCAGCAGGCCTTCTGGGGGGACCCAGTACTTC; CDR3 protein: CASRPSGGTQYF
V gene: TRBV12-3/TRBV12-4; D gene: TRBD1; clone size: -; J gene: TRBJ1-4; CDR3 DNA: TGTGCCAGCAGCGTGACAGGGTTTAGGGAAAAACTGTTTTTT; CDR3 protein: CASSVTGFREKLFF
V gene: TRBV4-2; D gene: -; clone size: few; J gene: TRBJ2-4; CDR3 DNA: TGTGCCAGCAGCTTCGTCGGAGAGTGGACCAAAAACATTCAGTACTTC; CDR3 protein: CASSFVGEWTKNIQYF
V gene: TRBV7-9; D gene: TRBD2; clone size: -; J gene: TRBJ2-1; CDR3 DNA: TGTGCCACCGGCGGGACTAGCGGGAGGAACTACAATGAGCAGTTCTTC; CDR3 protein: CATGGTSGRNYNEQFF
V gene: TRBV12-3/TRBV12-4; D gene: TRBD2; clone size: few; J gene: TRBJ2-1; CDR3 DNA: TGTGCCAGCAGTTTTCCGGGACTAGCGAATGAGCAGTTCTTC; CDR3 protein: CASSFPGLANEQFF
V gene: TRBV7-9; D gene: -; clone size: few; J gene: TRBJ2-7; CDR3 DNA: TGTGCCAGCAGCCCTTCGGCAGGCTACGAGCAGTACTTC; CDR3 protein: CASSPSAGYEQYF
V gene: TRBV20-1; D gene: -; clone size: once; J gene: TRBJ1-3; CDR3 DNA: TGCAGTGCTAGAGATATCCAGGGCATCGACGTCTCTGGAAACACCATATATTTT; CDR3 protein: CSARDIQGIDVSGNTIYF
V gene: TRBV2; D gene: -; clone size: -; J gene: TRBJ2-7; CDR3 DNA: TGTGCCAGCAGATGGCAGGGCTCCTACGAGCAGTACTTC; CDR3 protein: CASRWQGSYEQYF
V gene: TRBV29-1; D gene: -; clone size: -; J gene: TRBJ2-3; CDR3 DNA: TGCAGCGTTGAACTACCGACCATCACAGATACGCAGTATTTT; CDR3 protein: CSVELPTITDTQYF
V gene: TRBV29-1; D gene: -; clone size: -; J gene: TRBJ1-2; CDR3 DNA: TGCAGCGTTGACGGGGGGCGAAGCTATGGCTACACCTTC; CDR3 protein: CSVDGGRSYGYTF
V gene: TRBV12-5; D gene: -; clone size: -; J gene: TRBJ1-1; CDR3 DNA: TGTGCTAGTGGTTTGCCCATTGGCAGCTACACTGAAGCTTTCTTT; CDR3 protein: CASGLPIGSYTEAFF
V gene: TRBV12-3/TRBV12-4; D gene: -; clone size: -; J gene: TRBJ2-7; CDR3 DNA: TGTGCCAGCGCCATCTCCTACGAGCAGTACTTC; CDR3 protein: CASAISYEQYF
V gene: TRBV5-1; D gene: TRBD1; clone size: -; J gene: TRBJ2-7; CDR3 DNA: TGCGCCAGCAGCTGGCGGGACAGGGGCTACGAGCAGTACTTC; CDR3 protein: CASSWRDRGYEQYF
V gene: TRBV27; D gene: TRBD2; clone size: -; J gene: TRBJ2-3; CDR3 DNA: TGTGCCAGCAGTTTATCGAAGGGACTAGCGGGAGGCACAGATACGCAGTATTTT; CDR3 protein: CASSLSKGLAGGTDTQYF
V gene: TRBV5-1; D gene: -; clone size: -; J gene: TRBJ1-2; CDR3 DNA: TGCGCCAGCAGAGAGACAGTTGGCTACACCTTC; CDR3 protein: CASRETVGYTF
V gene: TRBV12-3/TRBV12-4; D gene: -; clone size: -; J gene: TRBJ2-5; CDR3 DNA: TGTGCCAGCAGTGTGAGTGGGGGCCTCCAAGAGACCCAGTACTTC; CDR3 protein: CASSVSGGLQETQYF
V gene: TRBV20-1; D gene: TRBD2; clone size: -; J gene: TRBJ2-3; CDR3 DNA: TGCAGTCCCGGACTAGCGGGGATGGCAGATACGCAGTATTTT; CDR3 protein: CSPGLAGMADTQYF
V gene: TRBV15; D gene: -; clone size: -; J gene: TRBJ2-7; CDR3 DNA: TGTGCCACCAGCGCAGGGGGACTCTACGAGCAGTACTTC; CDR3 protein: CATSAGGLYEQYF
V gene: TRBV20-1; D gene: -; clone size: -; J gene: TRBJ2-7; CDR3 DNA: TGCAGTGCCAGAAATTACGGTTTGGGACTCCTCCCCAACGAGCAGTACTTC; CDR3 protein: CSARNYGLGLLPNEQYF
V gene: TRBV5-1; D gene: TRBD1; clone size: -; J gene: TRBJ2-6; CDR3 DNA: TGCGCCAGCAGCTTGGGGGACAGAATAAATTCTGGGGCCAACGTCCTGACTTTC; CDR3 protein: CASSLGDRINSGANVLTF
V gene: TRBV29-1; D gene: TRBD2; clone size: -; J gene: TRBJ2-7; CDR3 DNA: TGCAGCGTTGAATCAGCGGGAATCATATACGAGCAGTACTTC; CDR3 protein: CSVESAGIIYEQYF
V gene: TRBV6-2/TRBV6-3; D gene: TRBD1; clone size: few; J gene: TRBJ2-3; CDR3 DNA: TGTGCCAGCAGTTCGACAGGGGGCTCAGATACGCAGTATTTT; CDR3 protein: CASSSTGGSDTQYF
V gene: TRBV29-1; D gene: TRBD1; clone size: -; J gene: TRBJ1-1; CDR3 DNA: TGCAGCGCCGCAACAGGGGGGGACACTGAAGCTTTCTTT; CDR3 protein: CSAATGGDTEAFF
V gene: TRBV7-9; D gene: TRBD2; clone size: -; J gene: TRBJ2-3; CDR3 DNA: TGTGCCAGCAGTCCCGAGGAGCGGGACACAGATACGCAGTATTTT; CDR3 protein: CASSPEERDTDTQYF
V gene: TRBV5-5; D gene: TRBD1; clone size: -; J gene: TRBJ2-7; CDR3 DNA: TGTGCCAGCAGCTTGGAGCCCTGGACAGGGGGCTACGAGCAGTACTTC; CDR3 protein: CASSLEPWTGGYEQYF
V gene: TRBV2; D gene: TRBD2; clone size: -; J gene: TRBJ2-1; CDR3 DNA: TGTGCCAGGACCAAAGAGCGGGAGTTAGTAGGCAATGAGCAGTTCTTC; CDR3 protein: CARTKERELVGNEQFF
V gene: TRBV6-6; D gene: TRBD1; clone size: -; J gene: TRBJ2-5; CDR3 DNA: TGTGCCAGCAGTTACTACAGGGGAGAGACCCAGTACTTC; CDR3 protein: CASSYYRGETQYF
V gene: TRBV3-1; D gene: -; clone size: many; J gene: TRBJ1-1; CDR3 DNA: TGTGCCAGCAGCCTTAAACAGGGCACTGAAGCTTTCTTT; CDR3 protein: CASSLKQGTEAFF
V gene: TRBV11-2; D gene: -; clone size: -; J gene: TRBJ2-6; CDR3 DNA: TGTGCCAGCAGCTCTACGATCTCTGGGGCCAACGTCCTGACTTTC; CDR3 protein: CASSSTISGANVLTF
V gene: TRBV29-1; D gene: TRBD1; clone size: few; J gene: TRBJ2-7; CDR3 DNA: TGCAGCGTTGAAACCGGGACAGGGCCCTACGAGCAGTACTTC; CDR3 protein: CSVETGTGPYEQYF